A selection of T cell receptor beta chains follows, all from one sample in a study of T cell responses to AZD1222 COVID-19 vaccine. Sequenced by immunoSEQ multiplex PCR; TCRdb stores in-frame clones only, minus some. The sample has 90,000 to 95,000 clones; roughly 90% are singletons. This material consisted of peripheral blood, taken on day 0 of AZD1222 vaccination. The receptors come from an adult in good health. Both conserved end residues are part of each CDR3. A D gene is named only where the DNA matches it firmly.

cdr3_aa: CASSQLLWGELFF; v_call: TRBV4-1; d_call: NA
cdr3_aa: CASSLVGSGTEAFF; v_call: TRBV11-2; d_call: NA
cdr3_aa: CASRGQFNTEAFF; v_call: TRBV28; d_call: NA
cdr3_aa: CASSPLRGEGYGYTF; v_call: TRBV5-4; d_call: NA
cdr3_aa: CASSLTPWPSGEQYF; v_call: TRBV7-3; d_call: NA
cdr3_aa: CASSLFGGNQPQHF; v_call: TRBV7-8; d_call: NA
cdr3_aa: CASSSQGNQPQHF; v_call: TRBV7-6; d_call: NA
cdr3_aa: CASSLGGLGDNSPLHF; v_call: TRBV5-5; d_call: NA
cdr3_aa: CASSPDRGRDGYTF; v_call: TRBV5-8; d_call: TRBD1
cdr3_aa: CASSEGQGFTEAFF; v_call: TRBV19; d_call: TRBD1
cdr3_aa: CSASVGGTDTQYF; v_call: TRBV20-1; d_call: NA
cdr3_aa: CASSDGDLGQPQHF; v_call: TRBV6-1; d_call: NA
cdr3_aa: CASSPISTRGGIQYF; v_call: TRBV5-1; d_call: TRBD2
cdr3_aa: CASSLVWGLAGELFF; v_call: TRBV7-2; d_call: NA
cdr3_aa: CASSSDRVTNEKLFF; v_call: TRBV11-2; d_call: TRBD1
cdr3_aa: CASSSGPGNTIYF; v_call: TRBV6-5; d_call: NA
cdr3_aa: CASSFRGESSYNEQFF; v_call: TRBV7-9; d_call: NA
cdr3_aa: CASSILGNIYSNQPQHF; v_call: TRBV19; d_call: NA
cdr3_aa: CASSLGSHSDTQYF; v_call: TRBV7-3; d_call: NA
cdr3_aa: CASSLGTSGASRETQYF; v_call: TRBV5-1; d_call: TRBD2
cdr3_aa: CASSNLGQSSGNTIYF; v_call: TRBV2; d_call: NA
cdr3_aa: CASSLDGRASEKLFF; v_call: TRBV5-1; d_call: NA
cdr3_aa: CASSVSGGSTDTQYF; v_call: TRBV9; d_call: TRBD2
cdr3_aa: CASSARGGNTIYF; v_call: TRBV28; d_call: NA
cdr3_aa: CSAKSGTGKQPQHF; v_call: TRBV29-1; d_call: TRBD1
cdr3_aa: CASSPIQGTNQPQHF; v_call: TRBV7-9; d_call: TRBD1
cdr3_aa: CASQSASDPVEAFF; v_call: TRBV6-5; d_call: NA
cdr3_aa: CASSPRVTNTGELFF; v_call: TRBV18; d_call: NA
cdr3_aa: CASSPGQGKSPLHF; v_call: TRBV5-1; d_call: TRBD1
cdr3_aa: CASSLEGWTEAFF; v_call: TRBV12-3/TRBV12-4; d_call: NA
cdr3_aa: CASSFATNEKLFF; v_call: TRBV7-9; d_call: NA
cdr3_aa: CASSLAGITDTQYF; v_call: TRBV7-2; d_call: TRBD2
cdr3_aa: CASSRGSEAFF; v_call: TRBV6-2/TRBV6-3; d_call: NA
cdr3_aa: CASSRGLAGTGELFF; v_call: TRBV2; d_call: TRBD2
cdr3_aa: CASSHSQVRYGYTF; v_call: TRBV4-2; d_call: NA
cdr3_aa: CASSLLAGQETQYF; v_call: TRBV28; d_call: NA
cdr3_aa: CSVIGGTDTQYF; v_call: TRBV29-1; d_call: TRBD2
cdr3_aa: CASSQDTTSNQPQHF; v_call: TRBV3-1/TRBV3-2; d_call: NA
cdr3_aa: CASSQSKAGANVLTF; v_call: TRBV3-1/TRBV3-2; d_call: NA
cdr3_aa: CASSSGLAGASEQFF; v_call: TRBV7-3; d_call: TRBD2
cdr3_aa: CASSFASINPGELFF; v_call: TRBV11-2; d_call: NA
cdr3_aa: CASMGRAGDTQYF; v_call: TRBV12-3/TRBV12-4; d_call: NA
cdr3_aa: CASSPLGATEAFF; v_call: TRBV12-3/TRBV12-4; d_call: NA
cdr3_aa: CASSPLAGGLTGELFF; v_call: TRBV18; d_call: TRBD2
cdr3_aa: CASSYRTGVDLQPQHF; v_call: TRBV6-2/TRBV6-3; d_call: TRBD1
cdr3_aa: CASSHGGVLNEQFF; v_call: TRBV6-2/TRBV6-3; d_call: NA
cdr3_aa: CAISENGNTEAFF; v_call: TRBV10-3; d_call: NA
cdr3_aa: CASSPSGGNEKLFF; v_call: TRBV18; d_call: TRBD1
cdr3_aa: CASSLARANYGYTF; v_call: TRBV7-2; d_call: NA
cdr3_aa: CASSYSFTSLNYGYTF; v_call: TRBV6-5; d_call: NA
cdr3_aa: CASSQSAPTAANYGYTF; v_call: TRBV23-1; d_call: NA
cdr3_aa: CTSSQDWEGNYGYTF; v_call: TRBV1; d_call: NA